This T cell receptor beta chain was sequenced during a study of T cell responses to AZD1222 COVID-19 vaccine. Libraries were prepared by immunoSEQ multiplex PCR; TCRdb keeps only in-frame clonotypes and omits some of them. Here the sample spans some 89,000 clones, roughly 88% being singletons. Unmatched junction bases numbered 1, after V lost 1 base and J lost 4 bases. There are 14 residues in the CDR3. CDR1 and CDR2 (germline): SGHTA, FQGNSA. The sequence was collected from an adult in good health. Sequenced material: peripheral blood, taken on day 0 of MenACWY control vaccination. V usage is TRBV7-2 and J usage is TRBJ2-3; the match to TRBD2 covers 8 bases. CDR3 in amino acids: CASSLVRGADTQYF. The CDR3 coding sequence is TGTGCCAGCAGCTTAGTGCGGGGGGCAGATACGCAGTATTTT.